The rows below give T cell receptor beta chains drawn from one sample of a study of shared clonotypes between healthy human individuals. Using immunoSEQ multiplex PCR, the repertoire was profiled, and TCRdb retains in-frame clones only, with some absent. Of about 490,000 clones in the sample, 65% to 85% were seen once. The sequenced material came from PBMCs. These receptors originate from a woman aged 40 to 55 in good health. Some clones in this sample may be carry-over from other donors' samples. Both conserved end residues are part of each CDR3.

CASSLDRSVTEAFF,TRBJ1-1,TRBV5-1
CASSLGTGINYGYTF,TRBJ1-2,TRBV11-2
CASSPGLERGGEQYF,TRBJ2-7,TRBV7-9
CSVLGTSGATYEQYF,TRBJ2-7,TRBV29-1
CASSSGRGRVDKLFF,TRBJ1-4,TRBV27
CASSPRARGAQYF,TRBJ2-5,TRBV28
CASSSQGAGTGGSYNSPLHF,TRBJ1-6,TRBV7-3
CASGLSWETQYF,TRBJ2-5,TRBV12-5
CASSYVRDANTGELFF,TRBJ2-2,TRBV6-5
CASSPFEGGSTDTQYF,TRBJ2-3,TRBV9
CASSFLRLAGVEQYF,TRBJ2-7,TRBV28
CTSGFRVAGVCAYEQYF,NA,TRBV1
CASSLQSGSHEQYF,TRBJ2-7,TRBV5-4
CASSYYRSYEQYF,TRBJ2-7,TRBV6-5
CAWSVESNYGYTF,TRBJ1-2,TRBV30
CASSRGDSADTQYF,TRBJ2-3,TRBV4-1
CASSKDRTNTGELFF,TRBJ2-2,TRBV7-2
CASRRPDRDYGYTF,TRBJ1-2,TRBV6-5
CASTGTGVVNSPLHF,TRBJ1-6,TRBV5-6
CASSSPPGQGRNQPQHF,TRBJ1-5,TRBV28
CARRGQGTYNEQFF,TRBJ2-1,TRBV21-1
CASSLPGLAGGNEQFF,TRBJ2-1,TRBV11-1
CASSLRGDQPQHF,TRBJ1-5,TRBV7-3
CASSGPQGARDEQYF,TRBJ2-7,TRBV9
CASSNRGTPYTGELFF,TRBJ2-2,TRBV19
CASSPLDRGTTEAFF,TRBJ1-1,TRBV7-8
CASSDRDRGLVWGYTF,TRBJ1-2,TRBV6-1
CASSLSTPTGRNSPLHF,TRBJ1-6,TRBV27
CASSPQGSREQYF,TRBJ2-7,TRBV5-4
CAWSVWQGLVGYTF,TRBJ1-2,TRBV30
CAISEWSGLGLAGRNEQFF,TRBJ2-1,TRBV10-3
CSGIRSTDTQYF,TRBJ2-3,TRBV29-1
CASSQLGGRTDTQYF,TRBJ2-3,TRBV4-1
CATSRDPAPQETQYF,TRBJ2-5,TRBV15
CASSPMTGRSSGNTIYF,TRBJ1-3,TRBV19
CASSPGGPASSGYTF,TRBJ1-2,TRBV28
CASSRPVGSSYNEQFF,TRBJ2-1,TRBV21-1
CASSQEIPPGLAGIASTDTQYF,TRBJ2-3,TRBV14
CASSLGGQGGEQFF,TRBJ2-1,TRBV5-4
CASSFRTSQETQYF,TRBJ2-5,TRBV4-1
CASSFRTLTDTQYF,TRBJ2-3,TRBV27
CASSLVPEAYNEQFF,TRBJ2-1,TRBV21-1
CASSSTGGGLGQPQHF,TRBJ1-5,TRBV7-9
CASRQGHTQYF,TRBJ2-5,TRBV28
CASSLGQGGSYEQYF,TRBJ2-7,TRBV7-6